This T cell receptor beta chain came from a study of T cell changes during pregnancy in multiple sclerosis. The CDR3 contains 15 residues. V lost 8 bases and J lost 7; bases outside the gene matches: 10. Germline values: CDR1 MNHNY, CDR2 SVGAGI (reference sequence). Measured with immunoSEQ multiplex PCR; TCRdb has only the in-frame clones, and not every one. Among 90,000 to 120,000 clones, around 93% were seen once, and the ten largest hold more than 0.65%. The sequencing here drew on peripheral blood, taken in the third trimester of pregnancy. This sequence joins TRBV6-6 and TRBJ1-6; the match to TRBD1 covers 8 bases. The TCR comes from a female donor in good health, enrolled as a control in a pregnancy study. CDR3: CASSIGQGGNSPLHF. The CDR3 DNA is TGTGCCAGCTCAATTGGACAGGGTGGAAATTCACCCCTCCACTTT.